This T cell receptor beta chain is drawn from a study of PD-L1 blockade in urothelial cancer. The wider study: Prior chemotherapy ranged from 0 to 3 regimens per patient. Across blood samples, T cells had a median count of around 150,000.

Every PCR got spiked synthetic TCR analog templates. The assay was immunoSEQ multiplex PCR, and TCRdb's table has in-frame clones only and misses some. The repertoire consists of approximately 79,000 clones, with around 90% occurring once and the leading ten covering approximately 6%. This clone has only one observation. Urothelial carcinoma affected the patients, and it was locally advanced or metastatic. CDR1 MDHEN and CDR2 SYDVKM come from the germline V gene. The V and J ends lost 6 bases and 3 bases respectively, with 12 bases between them. This CDR3 has 14 residues. The clonotype was recovered from a woman aged 70 to 79 with urothelial cancer. The sample here was PBMCs, taken around atezolizumab (anti-PD-L1) treatment. This chain connects TRBV28 to TRBJ1-5; no definite D call. The CDR3 is CASSPPRDNQPQHF. The CDR3 DNA reads as TGTGCCAGCAGCCCCCCGAGAGACAATCAGCCCCAGCATTTT.